This entry lists 17 T cell receptor beta chains sequenced from one sample in a study of blood T cell repertoires in COVID-19. Profiling relied on immunoSEQ multiplex PCR, and the TCRdb table lists in-frame clones only, not all of them. The sample carries around 130,000 clones, around 87% recorded once. The sample taken for sequencing was peripheral blood. The receptor source for this set is a man between 65 and 85 years old with active COVID-19.

This sequence joins TRBV28 and TRBJ2-4, with TRBD1 matching 12 bases. Germline assignment: CDR1 MDHEN and CDR2 SYDVKM. V dropped 5 bases and J dropped 3; count of bases not matched to a gene: 8. The CDR3 is made up of 17 amino acids. The CDR3 DNA reads TGTGCCAGCAGTCCCCCGGGACAGGGGGCCGGCAAAAACATTCAGTACTTC. This encodes CASSPPGQGAGKNIQYF.

The V gene is TRBV19, the J gene TRBJ1-1; no clear D gene. CDR1 and CDR2 (germline): LNHDA, SQIVND (reference sequence). Trimming shortened V by 3 bases and J by 0 bases, and 14 bases separated the two germline ends. This CDR3 has 16 residues. The CDR3 coding sequence is TGTGCCAGTAGTATTGGCTCGGGGTCCATGAACACTGAAGCTTTCTTT. Translated: CASSIGSGSMNTEAFF.

The chain links TRBV2 to TRBJ2-3; D possibly corresponds to TRBD1 (5 bases). The CDR3 is made up of 13 amino acids. The V end lost 2 bases, the J end lost 5 bases, and 8 bases lay between the germline ends. Germline CDR1 SNHLY, CDR2 FYNNEI. CDR3 loop: CASSEQGQDTQYF. CDR3 nucleotides: TGTGCCAGCAGTGAACAGGGCCAAGATACGCAGTATTTT.

This clone was detected only a few times. In the same sample, other DNA sequences code for this CDR3. V gene TRBV9 combines with J gene TRBJ2-7, with TRBD1 matching over 9 bases. Germline V gene sequence: CDR1 SGDLS, CDR2 YYNGEE. The ends lost 0 bases at V and 2 bases at J; junction bases unmatched: 0. The CDR3 consists of 14 residues. Here the CDR3 reads CASSVGTGAYEQYF. Here the CDR3 DNA reads TGTGCCAGCAGCGTAGGGACAGGGGCCTACGAGCAGTACTTC. Full variable domain (outside the CDR3, taken from reference TRBV9 and TRBJ2-7): DSGVTQTPKHLITATGQRVTLRCSPRSGDLSVYWYQQSLDQGLQFLIQYYNGEERAKGNILERFSAQQFPDLHSELNLSSLELGDSALYFCASSVGTGAYEQYFGPGTRLTVT.

This clone occurred a few times. This chain joins TRBV11-2 and TRBJ2-5; 7 bases map to TRBD1. Unmatched junction bases numbered 9, after V lost 1 base and J lost 13 bases. CDR3 length equals 13 residues. Germline values: CDR1 SGHAT, CDR2 FQNNGV. The CDR3 DNA sequence: TGTGCCAGCAGCTTAGCGGGCGTGGACAGGCGGTACTTC. Its protein is CASSLAGVDRRYF.

The rearrangement joins TRBV5-1 to TRBJ2-1, with D perhaps matching TRBD2 (6 bases). Germline V gene data show CDR1 as SGHRS and CDR2 as YFSETQ. Trimming pared 4 bases from V and 2 bases from J, leaving 13 bases between. The CDR3 covers 15 residues. The CDR3: CASSPRIAAYNEQFF. CDR3 sequence (DNA): TGCGCCAGCAGCCCCCGAATAGCGGCCTACAATGAGCAGTTCTTC. Based on the CDR3 plus reference TRBV5-1 and TRBJ2-1, the full variable domain is KAGVTQTPRYLIKTRGQQVTLSCSPISGHRSVSWYQQTPGQGLQFLFEYFSETQRNKGNFPGRFSGRQFSNSRSEMNVSTLELGDSALYLCASSPRIAAYNEQFFGPGTRLTVL.

This CDR3 reads CATGGSKYNEQFF. The CDR3 nucleotides read TGTGCCACCGGCGGGAGTAAGTACAATGAGCAGTTCTTC. The rearrangement links TRBV24-1 to TRBJ2-1; 7 bases line up with TRBD2. This CDR3 comprises 13 residues. Germline trimming cut 9 bases from V and 4 bases from J; bases unmatched to any gene: 5. Germline V gene sequence: CDR1 KGHDR, CDR2 SFDVKD.

V gene TRBV3-1 (or the pseudogene TRBV3-2) combines with J gene TRBJ2-7, with D perhaps matching TRBD2 (6 bases). CDR1 and CDR2 (germline): LGHDT, YNNKEL (reference sequence). V was trimmed by 1 base and J by 3 bases, leaving 13 bases between them. CDR3 length: 15 residues. The CDR3 protein is CASSQGAGTVYEQYF. In DNA form, the CDR3 reads TGTGCCAGCAGCCAAGGAGCGGGTACGGTCTACGAGCAGTACTTC.

V usage is TRBV4-2 and J usage is TRBJ2-3, with TRBD2 identical over 10 bases. CDR1 is LGHNA, CDR2 YNFKEQ, per germline. The CDR3 sequence is 16 residues long. V trimming: 1 base; J trimming: 1 base; junction bases outside the gene matches: 2. Here the CDR3 reads CASSQGLAGGTDTQYF. The DNA for the CDR3 is TGTGCCAGCAGCCAAGGGCTAGCGGGAGGCACAGATACGCAGTATTTT.

The V and J genes are TRBV9 and TRBJ2-7, with D unresolved. The CDR3 sequence is 14 residues long. V gave up 1 base and J gave up 5 bases, with 13 bases separating them. Germline lookup yields CDR1 SGDLS and CDR2 YYNGEE. DNA for the CDR3: TGTGCCAGCAGCGTAACTCAGGCCGACGACGAGCAGTACTTC. Its protein is CASSVTQADDEQYF.

About this clone itself: Within the sample, other DNA sequences also encode this same CDR3. CDR3 DNA sequence: TGTGCCAGCTCACCCGGGACAGGGGAAGAGACCCAGTACTTC. This encodes CASSPGTGEETQYF. The genes are TRBV18 and TRBJ2-5; TRBD1 agrees at 10 bases. This CDR3 spans 14 amino acids. CDR1 and CDR2 (germline): KGHSH, LQKENI. V lost 3 bases and J lost 3; bases outside the gene matches: 1.

The chain carries TRBV7-9 and TRBJ1-1; D ambiguous. The V end lost 6 bases, the J end lost 5 bases, and 10 bases lay between the germline ends. Germline V gene data show CDR1 as SEHNR and CDR2 as FQNEAQ (reference sequence). The length of the CDR3 is 12 residues. The CDR3: CASRNTRTEAFF. In nucleotides, the CDR3 is TGTGCCAGCAGGAACACACGTACTGAAGCTTTCTTT.

This clone showed up just once. J is TRBJ2-1 and V is TRBV4-1; 8 bases are a match to TRBD2. The germline V gene has CDR1 MGHRA and CDR2 YSYEKL. CDR3 length equals 14 residues. The trim removed 4 bases at V and 6 bases at J, leaving 5 bases unmatched. CDR3 nucleotides: TGCGCCAGCAGCCGACAAGGACTAGCCAATGAGCAGTTCTTC. Translated, it gives CASSRQGLANEQFF.

V usage is TRBV11-1 and J usage is TRBJ2-1, with 15 bases identical to TRBD2. From germline, CDR1 is SGHAT and CDR2 FQDESV (reference sequence). Losses at the gene ends were 5 bases for V and 7 bases for J; bases not matched to a gene: 6. The CDR3 is 16 residues long. The CDR3 sequence: CASSVTGTSGRNEQFF. In DNA form, the CDR3 reads TGTGCCAGCAGCGTTACCGGGACTAGCGGGAGGAATGAGCAGTTCTTC.

With respect to this clone: This sample includes further DNA sequences coding for the same CDR3. The chain uses TRBV20-1 and TRBJ2-7, with D unresolved. The germline V gene has CDR1 DFQATT and CDR2 SNEGSKA (reference sequence). Trimming pared 0 bases from V and 6 bases from J, leaving 6 bases between. The CDR3 has 11 residues. CDR3 in DNA: TGCAGTGCTAGAGATTTCAGCGAGCAGTACTTC. Translating it yields CSARDFSEQYF.

This clone was seen a single time. This chain links TRBV12-3 or TRBV12-4 with TRBJ1-1; no reliable D call. The CDR3 has 13 amino acids. V was shortened by 8 bases and J by 1 base, with 11 bases between the two germline ends. DNA for the CDR3: TGTGCCAGCCGGAGGATAAGGAACACTGAAGCTTTCTTT. This encodes CASRRIRNTEAFF.

The rearrangement links TRBV19 to TRBJ2-7; 10 nucleotides line up with TRBD1. The V segment lost 8 bases and the J segment 7 bases; nucleotides outside the gene matches: 8. CDR3 length: 13 residues. Germline V CDR1 and CDR2: LNHDA, SQIVND (reference sequence). CDR3 bases: TGTGCCAGTGCCGGGACAGGGGCGCAAGAGCAGTACTTC. This encodes CASAGTGAQEQYF. Combining the CDR3 with reference TRBV19 and TRBJ2-7 gives the whole variable domain DGGITQSPKYLFRKEGQNVTLSCEQNLNHDAMYWYRQDPGQGLRLIYYSQIVNDFQKGDIAEGYSVSREKKESFPLTVTSAQKNPTAFYLCASAGTGAQEQYFGPGTRLTVT.